This T cell receptor beta chain emerged from a study of CD4+ T cells in melanoma. The study, taken as a whole, reports: A reported correlation linked neoantigen-specific CD4+ T cells to CD8+, macrophage and B cell function. In melanoma, neoantigen-specific CD4+ T cells reportedly differed in differentiation state.

The method was immunoSEQ multiplex PCR; TCRdb's version includes in-frame clones alone and lacks a portion of them. The sample contains around 15,000 clones, about 62% of which appear only once. On this clone itself: What it binds is unknown.

Sample: cells from a culture (not recorded whether cultured in vitro). This TCR derives from a human donor with melanoma.

This CDR3 is CASSSGTMNTGELFF. In nucleotides, the CDR3 is TGCGCCAGCTCCTCCGGGACGATGAACACCGGGGAGCTGTTTTTT. The chain recombines TRBV5-1 with TRBJ2-2; D may match TRBD1 or TRBD2 (5 bases each). V was pared by 7 bases and J by 1 base, with 14 bases between. Germline CDR1 and CDR2: SGHRS and YFSETQ. The CDR3 sequence is 15 residues long.